These 30 T cell receptor beta chains were sequenced from one sample in a study of blood T cell repertoires in COVID-19 (dated by TCRdb to the early 2020s). Library generation was performed with the immunoSEQ multiplex PCR assay. TCRdb took over this immuneACCESS table, retaining in-frame rearrangements with V and J assigned. Such tables are incomplete; in checked studies, under half of the missing clones stem from an unresolved V gene, and the remainder is unexplained. The sample records about 51,000 clones, roughly 86% of which are singletons. The ten largest clones capture about 4.1% of the sample. The sequencing sample was made of peripheral blood. The origin of the receptors is a man at least 80 years old with active COVID-19.

The V call is TRBV30, the J call TRBJ1-5; TRBD1 aligns across 8 bases. From germline, CDR1 is GTSNPN and CDR2 SVGIG (reference sequence). The CDR3 length is 16 residues. With 0 bases clipped from V and 3 bases from J, the junction kept 7 bases outside the gene matches. In nucleotides, the CDR3 is TGTGCCTGGAGTGTACTGGGACAGGAGATCAATCAGCCCCAGCATTTT. It translates to CAWSVLGQEINQPQHF.

The genes are TRBV7-9 and TRBJ1-2, with D unclear. The CDR3 runs to 13 residues. Germline loops: CDR1 SEHNR, CDR2 FQNEAQ (reference sequence). Trimming left V 5 bases short and J 6 bases short, with 13 bases between. The CDR3 loop is CASSPYTENGYTF. The CDR3 bases are TGTGCCAGCAGCCCGTACACAGAGAATGGCTACACCTTC. The whole variable domain, filled in from reference TRBV7-9 and TRBJ1-2, reads DTGVSQNPRHKITKRGQNVTFRCDPISEHNRLYWYRQTLGQGPEFLTYFQNEAQLEKSRLLSDRFSAERPKGSFSTLEIQRTEQGDSAMYLCASSPYTENGYTFGSGTRLTVV.

V gene TRBV5-6 combines with J gene TRBJ1-1, with D perhaps TRBD1 (6 bases). The CDR3 has 15 residues. V was clipped by 1 base and J by 4 bases, with 14 bases between them. Germline CDR1 is SGHDT and CDR2 is YYEEEE. In nucleotides, the CDR3 is TGTGCCAGCAGCTTGCTCACTCAGGGGTCCACTGAAGCTTTCTTT. This translates into CASSLLTQGSTEAFF.

This chain joins TRBV19 and TRBJ2-1; perhaps TRBD1 as D (5 bases). The germline CDR1 and CDR2 sequences are LNHDA and SQIVND (reference sequence). The CDR3 covers 15 residues. V was pared by 10 bases and J by 4 bases, with 20 bases between. In DNA form, the CDR3 reads TGTGCCACTTCCCCCTCGAGACAGATATACAATGAGCAGTTCTTC. Residues: CATSPSRQIYNEQFF.

CDR3 loop: CASRTGGTEAFF. DNA for the CDR3: TGTGCCAGCAGGACAGGGGGGACTGAAGCTTTCTTT. The rearrangement links TRBV19 to TRBJ1-1, with 10 bases lining up with TRBD1. There are 12 residues in the CDR3. In germline, CDR1 is LNHDA, CDR2 SQIVND (reference sequence). The V gene end was trimmed by 9 bases and the J gene end by 5 bases; junction bases not matched to a gene: 3.

Details on this clone: One junction end does not reproduce the germline sequence, and a read error may be involved. The chain uses TRBV2 and TRBJ2-5; TRBD2 matches 10 bases. This CDR3 has 13 residues. The germline V gene has CDR1 SNHLY and CDR2 FYNNEI. This CDR3 is CASSELAGEAQYF. The CDR3 region has the DNA TGTGCCAGCAGTGAGCTAGCGGGAGAGGCCCAGTACTTC.

This clone was detected a few times. This chain connects TRBV18 to TRBJ2-7; tentative D call: TRBD1 (5 bases). V was shortened by 3 bases and J by 1 base, with 10 bases between the two germline ends. This CDR3 comprises 14 residues. Germline V lookup: CDR1 KGHSH, CDR2 LQKENI. The CDR3 DNA is TGTGCCAGCTCACCTATACAGGATTCCTACGAGCAGTACTTC. Encoded protein: CASSPIQDSYEQYF.

This sequence joins TRBV5-1 and TRBJ2-1, with D perhaps matching TRBD1 (6 bases). The CDR3 consists of 14 residues. Germline values: CDR1 SGHRS, CDR2 YFSETQ. V was clipped by 4 bases and J by 7 bases, with 15 bases between them. The CDR3 spells CASSQGGQLNEQFF. The CDR3 nucleotides are TGCGCCAGCAGCCAGGGCGGACAGCTTAATGAGCAGTTCTTC.

This clone is a singleton in its sample. The genes are TRBV20-1 and TRBJ2-3; 9 positions agree with TRBD2. The CDR3 extends over 18 amino acids. From germline, CDR1 is DFQATT and CDR2 SNEGSKA (reference sequence). V lost 3 bases and J lost 7; bases outside the gene matches: 20. CDR3 nucleotide sequence: TGCAGTGCTAGTAGCGCTAGCGGGACAATACATTGGCTTAATACGCAGTATTTT. This encodes CSASSASGTIHWLNTQYF.

V gene TRBV27 combines with J gene TRBJ2-5, with 8 nucleotides matching TRBD1. CDR3 size: 16 residues. Germline trimming cut 5 bases from V and 5 bases from J; bases unmatched to any gene: 13. Germline loops: CDR1 MNHEY, CDR2 SMNVEV (reference sequence). CDR3 in amino acids: CASSPKPTGVGETQYF. CDR3 nucleotides: TGTGCCAGCAGTCCAAAGCCGACAGGGGTAGGGGAGACCCAGTACTTC.

The V gene is TRBV5-1, the J gene TRBJ2-7; no clear D gene. Deletions cut 0 bases from V and 6 bases from J, with 16 bases between. The CDR3 contains 15 residues. From germline, CDR1 is SGHRS and CDR2 YFSETQ. The CDR3 DNA sequence: TGCGCCAGCAGCTTGGTTGGCGGAACCCTAGGCGAGCAGTACTTC. Its protein is CASSLVGGTLGEQYF.

The chain employs TRBV6-5 and TRBJ2-3, with 7 positions matching TRBD2. V was clipped by 5 bases and J by 8 bases; unmatched bases: 7. Germline CDR1 and CDR2: MNHEY and SVGAGI. The CDR3 sequence is 13 residues long. The CDR3 is CASSLSSSGTQYF. The CDR3 DNA follows: TGTGCCAGCAGTCTATCTTCTAGCGGTACGCAGTATTTT.

CDR3: CASSLEPTGVGTEAFF. CDR3 nucleotide sequence: TGCGCCAGCAGCTTAGAGCCGACAGGGGTCGGTACTGAAGCTTTCTTT. This rearrangement joins TRBV5-1 to TRBJ1-1; TRBD1 aligns across 8 bases. Germline-derived CDR1 and CDR2 are SGHRS and YFSETQ. The CDR3 runs 16 residues. Germline trimming cut 2 bases from V and 5 bases from J; bases unmatched to any gene: 11.

The chain uses TRBV27 and TRBJ1-2; D perhaps matches TRBD1 (5 bases). The CDR3 is 13 amino acids. Germline V gene data show CDR1 as MNHEY and CDR2 as SMNVEV (reference sequence). Trimming shortened V by 3 bases and J by 7 bases, and 12 bases separated the two germline ends. CDR3 sequence reads: CASSFGGGGGYTF. CDR3 coding DNA: TGTGCCAGCAGTTTTGGCGGGGGGGGTGGCTACACCTTC.

The chain has TRBV12-3 or TRBV12-4 and TRBJ2-1, with unresolved D. This CDR3 is built from 13 residues. Trimming removed 6 bases from V and 7 bases from J, with 13 bases in between. The CDR3 DNA follows: TGTGCCAGCAGCCGAGGAAGTGAGAATGAGCAGTTCTTC. Translated, it gives CASSRGSENEQFF.

The chain recombines TRBV28 with TRBJ2-1; TRBD2 agrees at 10 bases. The germline V gene encodes CDR1 MDHEN and CDR2 SYDVKM. The trim removed 2 bases at V and 6 bases at J, leaving 7 bases unmatched. The CDR3 is 16 residues long. CDR3 protein: CASSLRASGSGNEQFF. CDR3 nucleotide sequence: TGTGCCAGCAGTTTACGGGCTAGCGGGAGCGGCAATGAGCAGTTCTTC.

The rearrangement uses TRBV19 and TRBJ1-5; D possibly corresponds to TRBD1 (5 bases). The CDR3 length is 16 residues. Trimming left V 3 bases short and J 3 bases short, with 15 bases between. Germline V gene lookup returns CDR1 LNHDA and CDR2 SQIVND (reference sequence). The CDR3 here is CASSIHPQVNNQPQHF. The DNA of the CDR3 is TGTGCCAGTAGTATTCATCCACAGGTCAACAATCAGCCCCAGCATTTT.

The chain links TRBV5-4 to TRBJ1-1, with a weak D call TRBD1 (6 bases). Trimming took 4 bases from V and 7 from J, leaving 14 bases between them. The CDR3 spans 13 residues. CDR1 and CDR2 (germline): SGHNT, YYREEE (reference sequence). CDR3 sequence reads: CASSSQGRDEAFF. CDR3 DNA: TGTGCCAGCAGCAGTCAGGGGAGGGATGAAGCTTTCTTT.

This clone came up once. The V call is TRBV19, the J call TRBJ2-7, with D perhaps TRBD2 (6 bases). The CDR3 length is 10 residues. Germline values: CDR1 LNHDA, CDR2 SQIVND (reference sequence). V was trimmed by 11 bases and J by 7 bases, leaving 12 bases between them. The CDR3 sequence: CALKGREQYF. The CDR3 region has the DNA TGTGCCCTCAAGGGGAGGGAGCAGTACTTC.

V gene TRBV16 combines with J gene TRBJ1-5; D not certain. V was trimmed by 0 bases and J by 1 base, leaving 4 bases between them. The CDR3 spans 14 residues. Germline V gene lookup returns CDR1 KGHSY and CDR2 FQNENV. As DNA, the CDR3 is TGTGCCAGCAGCCAATCTCGGAGCAATCAGCCCCAGCATTTT. Translating gives CASSQSRSNQPQHF.

This chain joins TRBV9 and TRBJ1-1, with a possible D match to TRBD1 (5 bases). CDR1 is SGDLS and CDR2 is YYNGEE in the germline V gene. Trimming took 0 bases from V and 10 from J, leaving 10 bases between them. The CDR3 length is 12 residues. The CDR3 coding sequence is TGTGCCAGCAGCGTAGTCGGGGGTGTAGCTTTCTTT. This encodes CASSVVGGVAFF.

The chain uses TRBV5-1 and TRBJ2-1; D perhaps matches TRBD1 (8 bases). V was shortened by 4 bases and J by 8 bases, with 19 bases between the two germline ends. Germline V CDR1 and CDR2: SGHRS, YFSETQ. This CDR3 spans 15 amino acids. This CDR3 reads CASSQQGGSTDEQFF. The DNA of the CDR3 is TGCGCCAGCAGCCAACAGGGGGGGAGTACAGATGAGCAGTTCTTC.

The chain is built from TRBV15 and TRBJ1-5; 7 bases are a match to TRBD1. V lost 0 bases to trimming and J lost 4 bases; unmatched junction nucleotides: 3. CDR3 length: 15 amino acids. Germline V CDR1 and CDR2: LNHNV, YYDKDF (reference sequence). The DNA of the CDR3 is TGTGCCACCAGCAGAGAAACAGGGGTAAATCAGCCCCAGCATTTT. Amino acid sequence: CATSRETGVNQPQHF.

As DNA, the CDR3 is TGTGCCAGTAGACACAGGGTAGAATCTCAGCCCCAGCATTTT. Protein sequence: CASRHRVESQPQHF. The chain combines TRBV19 with TRBJ1-5; D perhaps matches TRBD1 (6 bases). The length of the CDR3 is 14 residues. Germline loops: CDR1 LNHDA, CDR2 SQIVND (reference sequence). V was shortened by 6 bases and J by 6 bases, with 15 bases between the two germline ends.

V and J are TRBV19 and TRBJ2-1; 12 positions agree with TRBD1. Germline CDR1 reads LNHDA; CDR2 reads SQIVND (reference sequence). The CDR3 spans 16 residues. Trimming cost V 3 bases and J 4 bases; bases outside gene matches: 4. CDR3 DNA: TGTGCCAGTAGTATTACGGGACAGGGGGCGTACAATGAGCAGTTCTTC. Protein: CASSITGQGAYNEQFF.

This clone has only one observation. The V and J genes are TRBV28 and TRBJ1-3; TRBD1 might be the D (6 bases). This CDR3 is built from 14 residues. Trimming cost V 3 bases and J 0 bases, with 6 bases left between them. Germline CDR1 is MDHEN and CDR2 is SYDVKM. CDR3 sequence: CASSLTGSGNTIYF. The CDR3 DNA reads TGTGCCAGCAGTTTGACAGGCTCTGGAAACACCATATATTTT.

The V call is TRBV27, the J call TRBJ2-1; D may be TRBD2 (5 bases). This CDR3 spans 14 amino acids. Germline loops: CDR1 MNHEY, CDR2 SMNVEV (reference sequence). Trimming shortened V by 7 bases and J by 6 bases, and 16 bases separated the two germline ends. The CDR3 sequence is CASTAYERSNEQFF. CDR3 bases: TGTGCCAGCACGGCCTATGAGCGGAGCAATGAGCAGTTCTTC.

For this clone: One end of the junction is discordant with germline, which a read error may explain. The chain uses TRBV5-1 and TRBJ2-1; 12 bases align to TRBD2. The CDR3 totals 19 residues. Germline CDR1 SGHRS, CDR2 YFSETQ. CDR3 sequence: CARSLAGGRGTSGSNEQFF. Here the CDR3 DNA reads TGCGCCCGCAGCTTGGCCGGGGGGAGGGGGACTAGCGGGTCCAATGAGCAGTTCTTC.

Concerning this clone: This same CDR3 is encoded by further DNA sequences in the sample. The chain uses TRBV28 and TRBJ2-3; 7 bases line up with TRBD1. This CDR3 is 15 amino acids long. Per the germline V gene, CDR1 is MDHEN and CDR2 is SYDVKM. The J segment lost 6 bases and the V segment lost 2 bases, leaving 8 bases of the junction unmatched. The CDR3 region is CASSLRGHHQDTQYF. CDR3 DNA: TGTGCCAGCAGTTTAAGGGGGCACCACCAGGATACGCAGTATTTT.

This clone was detected once. V is TRBV5-1 and J is TRBJ1-5; 9 bases match TRBD1. V was clipped by 4 bases and J by 3 bases; unmatched bases: 5. This CDR3 contains 15 residues. The germline V gene encodes CDR1 SGHRS and CDR2 YFSETQ. CDR3 residues: CASSPGQGPNQPQHF. The DNA for the CDR3 is TGCGCCAGCAGCCCGGGACAGGGCCCCAATCAGCCCCAGCATTTT.